Below, one T cell receptor (beta chain) is given with its context. This specimen belongs to a study of blood T cell repertoires in COVID-19. Background on the study: Samples taken during acute and convalescent COVID-19 were collected in the United States, Italy and Spain. PBMCs, B-cell-depleted T cells, or T cells were the source of the cDNA or gDNA that made up the material.

In the original analysis: Using reference gene primer amplification, nucleated cell counts were estimated. TCRdb keeps only in-frame clones here, not all; method: immunoSEQ multiplex PCR. V and J calls and clone size follow that table, whereas D and trimming were derived from the DNA. In the table there are 270,000 or so clones, roughly 84% of which are singletons. What was sequenced was peripheral blood. The receptor comes from a woman aged 18-29 years with acute or convalescent COVID-19.

CDR3 coding DNA: TGTGCCAGCAGCCCCCCGACAGGGTGGGGGCTTTATGGCTACACCTTC. This codes for CASSPPTGWGLYGYTF. The chain carries TRBV6-2 or TRBV6-3 and TRBJ1-2; 7 nucleotides agree with TRBD1. The CDR3 runs to 16 residues. CDR1 and CDR2 from the germline V gene are MNHEY and SVGEGT. The trim removed 6 bases at V and 5 bases at J, leaving 15 bases unmatched.